These T cell receptor beta chains were read from a single sample in a study of chemoradiotherapy in HPV16-positive cancers. The method was immunoSEQ multiplex PCR; TCRdb's version includes in-frame clones alone and lacks a portion of them. The sample includes over 20,000 clones, about 90% of them seen just once. Sequencing was performed on blood, taken from a patient who underwent chemoradiotherapy. These receptors were obtained from a human donor with HPV-associated anogenital cancer. The CDR3 runs from the conserved cysteine through the conserved F or W. Each record gives: CDR3 length, D gene, clone size, V gene, J gene, CDR3 DNA, CDR3 protein. D genes are given only for firm matches. Expanded clones get a size class; other rows say once, few or many, or leave the size out.

16	TRBD1	.	TRBV6-5	TRBJ1-6	TGTGCCAGCAGTTACACCGGGGACAGGGGTAATTCACCCCTCCACTTT	CASSYTGDRGNSPLHF
13	.	.	TRBV5-1	TRBJ2-2	TGCGCCAGCAGCTTGGATCCGACCGGGGAGCTGTTTTTT	CASSLDPTGELFF
13	.	.	TRBV7-9	TRBJ1-2	TGTGCCAGCAGCTTAACGGAGCGCTATGGCTACACCTTC	CASSLTERYGYTF
15	TRBD2	.	TRBV6-4	TRBJ2-3	TGTGCCAGCAGTGAAAACGGGGGGGCAGCAGATACGCAGTATTTT	CASSENGGAADTQYF
15	TRBD1	.	TRBV19	TRBJ2-7	TGTGCCAGTAGTGTTGGGACAGGGGGTTCCTACGAGCAGTACTTC	CASSVGTGGSYEQYF
15	.	.	TRBV5-1	TRBJ2-2	TGCGCCAGCAGCTTCCGACAGGTCCGCACCGGGGAGCTGTTTTTT	CASSFRQVRTGELFF
15	TRBD1	.	TRBV6-6	TRBJ1-1	TGTGCCAGCTGCTCGAGAGACAGGGGTGCGACTGAAGCTTTCTTT	CASCSRDRGATEAFF
14	TRBD2	few	TRBV5-1	TRBJ2-3	TGCGCCAGTACAACTAGCGGGAGGACAGATACGCAGTATTTT	CASTTSGRTDTQYF
15	.	.	TRBV11-2	TRBJ2-7	TGTGCCAGCAGCCACCTTTATGCGGACCCCTACGAGCAGTACTTC	CASSHLYADPYEQYF
13	.	.	TRBV30	TRBJ1-5	TGTGCCTTTTCGCTGGGAGGCAATCAGCCCCAGCATTTT	CAFSLGGNQPQHF
13	.	.	TRBV27	TRBJ1-2	TGTGCCAGCAGTTTATCAGGGGAGTATGGCTACACCTTC	CASSLSGEYGYTF
15	.	.	TRBV25-1	TRBJ2-1	TGTGCCAGCAGTGGAACAGGGATAAACTACAATGAGCAGTTCTTC	CASSGTGINYNEQFF
16	TRBD1	.	TRBV7-6	TRBJ2-5	TGTGCCAGCAGCTCCTCGACAGGGGGCTTCGCGAAGACCCAGTACTTC	CASSSSTGGFAKTQYF
15	TRBD1	.	TRBV15	TRBJ2-7	TGTGCCACCAGCAGTTACGGACAGGGAATTTACGAGCAGTACTTC	CATSSYGQGIYEQYF
14	TRBD1	.	TRBV19	TRBJ1-2	TGTGCCAGTAGTATGGGACAGGAGAACTATGGCTACACCTTC	CASSMGQENYGYTF
13	.	.	TRBV7-3	TRBJ1-4	TGTGCCAGCGCAGAGCGGCAGGGTGAAAAACTGTTTTTT	CASAERQGEKLFF
16	.	.	TRBV10-3	TRBJ1-6	TGTGCCACCGCGCTGGGAAGTACACCGGGGAATTCACCCCTCCACTTT	CATALGSTPGNSPLHF
16	.	.	TRBV5-1	TRBJ2-4	TGCGCCAGCAGCTTACAGGGCCCTGGGGGCAAAAACATTCAGTACTTC	CASSLQGPGGKNIQYF
17	TRBD1	.	TRBV6-1	TRBJ2-7	TGTGCCAGCAGTGAAGCGACCGCCGGGACAGGACTTTACGAGCAGTACTTC	CASSEATAGTGLYEQYF
18	TRBD1	.	TRBV5-1	TRBJ1-2	TGCGCCAGCAGCTTATCCGGGACAGGGTGGGAGACTAACTATGGCTACACCTTC	CASSLSGTGWETNYGYTF
14	TRBD1	.	TRBV9	TRBJ1-5	TGTGCCAGCAGCTTGGGACAGTTCAATCAGCCCCAGCATTTT	CASSLGQFNQPQHF
13	.	.	TRBV6-1	TRBJ2-7	TGTGCCAGCAGTGAATCTGCAACCTACGAGCAGTACTTC	CASSESATYEQYF
15	TRBD2	.	TRBV10-1	TRBJ2-7	TGCGCCAGCAGTGGGACTAGCGGGGCTGTGAACGAGCAGTACTTC	CASSGTSGAVNEQYF
15	.	.	TRBV5-1	TRBJ1-3	TGCGCCAGCAGCCCCGGGGGGAACTCTGGAAACACCATATATTTT	CASSPGGNSGNTIYF